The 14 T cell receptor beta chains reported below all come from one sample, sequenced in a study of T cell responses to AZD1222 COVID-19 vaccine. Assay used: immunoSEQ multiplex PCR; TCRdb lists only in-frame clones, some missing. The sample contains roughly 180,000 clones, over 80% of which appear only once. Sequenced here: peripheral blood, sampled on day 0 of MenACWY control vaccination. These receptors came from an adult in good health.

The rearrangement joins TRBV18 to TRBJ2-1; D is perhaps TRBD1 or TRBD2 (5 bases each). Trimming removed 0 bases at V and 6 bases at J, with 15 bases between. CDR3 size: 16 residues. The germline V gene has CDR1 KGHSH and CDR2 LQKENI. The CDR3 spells CASSPPQGASVNEQFF. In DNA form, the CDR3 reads TGTGCCAGCTCACCACCGCAGGGAGCGTCAGTCAATGAGCAGTTCTTC. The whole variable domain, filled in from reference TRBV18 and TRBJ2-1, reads NAGVMQNPRHLVRRRGQEARLRCSPMKGHSHVYWYRQLPEEGLKFMVYLQKENIIDESGMPKERFSAEFPKEGPSILRIQQVVRGDSAAYFCASSPPQGASVNEQFFGPGTRLTVL.

CDR3 sequence reads: CASSRRQVTDTQYF. The CDR3, as DNA: TGTGCCAGCAGCCGCCGACAGGTAACAGATACGCAGTATTTT. The V and J genes are TRBV3-1 (or the pseudogene TRBV3-2) and TRBJ2-3; tentative D call: TRBD1 (6 bases). The V gene lost 4 bases and the J gene lost 3 bases, with 11 bases spanning the gap. The germline V gene has CDR1 LGHDT and CDR2 YNNKEL (reference sequence). This CDR3 is built from 14 residues.

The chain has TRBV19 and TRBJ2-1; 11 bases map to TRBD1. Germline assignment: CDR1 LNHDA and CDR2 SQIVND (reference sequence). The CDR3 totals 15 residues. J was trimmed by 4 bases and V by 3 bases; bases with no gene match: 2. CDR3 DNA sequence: TGTGCCAGTAGTATGGGGACAGGGGGGTACAATGAGCAGTTCTTC. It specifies CASSMGTGGYNEQFF.

As DNA, the CDR3 is TGCGCCAGCAGGTCCAACCCAGGACAGGGAGGGGAGACCCAGTACTTC. This gives the protein CASRSNPGQGGETQYF. This chain links TRBV5-1 with TRBJ2-5; D is possibly TRBD1 (8 bases). Germline V gene sequence: CDR1 SGHRS, CDR2 YFSETQ. The CDR3 totals 16 residues. V was clipped by 5 bases and J by 5 bases, with 22 bases between them.

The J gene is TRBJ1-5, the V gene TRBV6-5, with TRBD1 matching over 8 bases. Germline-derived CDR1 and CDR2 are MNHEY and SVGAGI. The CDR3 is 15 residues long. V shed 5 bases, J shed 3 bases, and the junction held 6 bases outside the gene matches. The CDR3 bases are TGTGCCAGCAGTCTAACAGGGGGTACCAATCAGCCCCAGCATTTT. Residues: CASSLTGGTNQPQHF.

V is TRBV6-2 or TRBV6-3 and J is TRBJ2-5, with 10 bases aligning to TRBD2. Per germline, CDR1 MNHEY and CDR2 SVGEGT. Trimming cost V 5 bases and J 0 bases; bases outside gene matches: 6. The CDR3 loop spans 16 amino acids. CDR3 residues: CASSDLLAGYQETQYF. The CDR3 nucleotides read TGTGCCAGCAGTGACCTACTAGCGGGGTACCAAGAGACCCAGTACTTC.

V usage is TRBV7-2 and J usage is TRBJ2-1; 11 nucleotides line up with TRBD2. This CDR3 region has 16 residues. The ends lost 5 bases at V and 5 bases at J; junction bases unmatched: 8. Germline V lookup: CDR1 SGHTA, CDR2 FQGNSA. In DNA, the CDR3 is TGTGCCAGCAGCGCAGATAGCGGGAGGGCCGACAATGAGCAGTTCTTC. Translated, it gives CASSADSGRADNEQFF.

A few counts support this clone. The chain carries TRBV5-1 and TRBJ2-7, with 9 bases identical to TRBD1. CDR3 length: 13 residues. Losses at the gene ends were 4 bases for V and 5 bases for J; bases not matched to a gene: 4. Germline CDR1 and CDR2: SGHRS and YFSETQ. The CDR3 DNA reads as TGCGCCAGCAGCCGGGACAGGGCACACGAGCAGTACTTC. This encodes CASSRDRAHEQYF.

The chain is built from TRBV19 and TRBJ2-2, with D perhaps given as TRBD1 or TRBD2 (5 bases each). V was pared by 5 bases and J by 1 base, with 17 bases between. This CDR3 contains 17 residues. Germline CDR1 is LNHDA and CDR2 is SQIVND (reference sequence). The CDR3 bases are TGTGCCAGTAGTCTACCCCTGGGACGGGGGAACACCGGGGAGCTGTTTTTT. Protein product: CASSLPLGRGNTGELFF.

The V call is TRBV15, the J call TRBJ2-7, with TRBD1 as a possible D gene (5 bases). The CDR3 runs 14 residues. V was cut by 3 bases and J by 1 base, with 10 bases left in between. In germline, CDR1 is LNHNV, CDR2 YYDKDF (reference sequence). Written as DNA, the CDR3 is TGTGCCACCAGCAGGACAGTTCCGTCCTACGAGCAGTACTTC. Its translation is CATSRTVPSYEQYF.

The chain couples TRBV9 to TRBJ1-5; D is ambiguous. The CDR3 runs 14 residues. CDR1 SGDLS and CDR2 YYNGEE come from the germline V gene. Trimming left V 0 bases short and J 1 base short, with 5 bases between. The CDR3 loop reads CASSVGGSNQPQHF. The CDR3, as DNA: TGTGCCAGCAGCGTAGGAGGGAGCAATCAGCCCCAGCATTTT.

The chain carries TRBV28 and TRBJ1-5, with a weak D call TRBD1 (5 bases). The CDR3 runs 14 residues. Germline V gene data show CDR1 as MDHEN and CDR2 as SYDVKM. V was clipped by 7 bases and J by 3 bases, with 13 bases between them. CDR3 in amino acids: CASNIGATNQPQHF. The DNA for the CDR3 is TGTGCCAGCAATATAGGGGCGACCAATCAGCCCCAGCATTTT.

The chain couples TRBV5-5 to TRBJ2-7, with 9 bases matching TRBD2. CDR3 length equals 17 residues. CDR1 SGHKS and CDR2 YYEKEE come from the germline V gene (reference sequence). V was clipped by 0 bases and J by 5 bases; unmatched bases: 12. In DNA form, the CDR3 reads TGTGCCAGCAGCTTGGTTAAGCCTAGCGGGATTTCACACGAGCAGTACTTC. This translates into CASSLVKPSGISHEQYF. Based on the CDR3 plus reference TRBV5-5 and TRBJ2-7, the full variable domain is DAGVTQSPTHLIKTRGQQVTLRCSPISGHKSVSWYQQVLGQGPQFIFQYYEKEERGRGNFPDRFSARQFPNYSSELNVNALLLGDSALYLCASSLVKPSGISHEQYFGPGTRLTVT.

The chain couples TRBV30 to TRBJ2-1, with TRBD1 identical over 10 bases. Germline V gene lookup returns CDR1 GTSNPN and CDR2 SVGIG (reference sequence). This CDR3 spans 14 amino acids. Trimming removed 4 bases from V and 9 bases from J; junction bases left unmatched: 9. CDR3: CAWTRDRGRFEQFF. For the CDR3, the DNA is TGTGCCTGGACTCGAGACAGGGGGCGATTTGAGCAGTTCTTC.